The 3 T cell receptor beta chains given below trace back to one sample, sequenced in a study of T cells in localized non-small cell lung cancer. Sequenced by immunoSEQ multiplex PCR; TCRdb stores in-frame clones only, minus some. The data hold roughly 20,000 clones, with 70% to 90% observed a single time. The sequencing here drew on peripheral blood, taken before any cancer treatment. The receptors were sampled from a male donor older than 55 with stage I squamous cell lung carcinoma.

The chain couples TRBV30 to TRBJ1-2; D remains ambiguous. Per the germline V gene, CDR1 is GTSNPN and CDR2 is SVGIG (reference sequence). V dropped 4 bases and J dropped 4 bases, with 7 bases sitting between them. The CDR3 has 11 residues. The CDR3 nucleotides read TGTGCCTGGACTACTATCTATGGCTACACCTTC. Amino acids: CAWTTIYGYTF.

This chain joins TRBV5-8 and TRBJ1-1; tentatively, D is TRBD1 (5 bases). V was cut by 4 bases and J by 0 bases, with 13 bases left in between. The CDR3 extends over 15 amino acids. CDR1 is SGHTS, CDR2 YDEGEE, per germline. CDR3 region: CASSKDSPLNTEAFF. The DNA for the CDR3 is TGTGCCAGCAGCAAAGACAGCCCCTTGAACACTGAAGCTTTCTTT.

This chain links TRBV5-1 with TRBJ1-1; D perhaps matches TRBD1 (5 bases). Trimming left V 4 bases short and J 5 bases short, with 15 bases between. Germline V gene sequence: CDR1 SGHRS, CDR2 YFSETQ. There are 14 residues in the CDR3. The CDR3 DNA follows: TGCGCCAGCAGCCCGGAGGGGCGTAAGACTGAAGCTTTCTTT. It is translated as CASSPEGRKTEAFF.